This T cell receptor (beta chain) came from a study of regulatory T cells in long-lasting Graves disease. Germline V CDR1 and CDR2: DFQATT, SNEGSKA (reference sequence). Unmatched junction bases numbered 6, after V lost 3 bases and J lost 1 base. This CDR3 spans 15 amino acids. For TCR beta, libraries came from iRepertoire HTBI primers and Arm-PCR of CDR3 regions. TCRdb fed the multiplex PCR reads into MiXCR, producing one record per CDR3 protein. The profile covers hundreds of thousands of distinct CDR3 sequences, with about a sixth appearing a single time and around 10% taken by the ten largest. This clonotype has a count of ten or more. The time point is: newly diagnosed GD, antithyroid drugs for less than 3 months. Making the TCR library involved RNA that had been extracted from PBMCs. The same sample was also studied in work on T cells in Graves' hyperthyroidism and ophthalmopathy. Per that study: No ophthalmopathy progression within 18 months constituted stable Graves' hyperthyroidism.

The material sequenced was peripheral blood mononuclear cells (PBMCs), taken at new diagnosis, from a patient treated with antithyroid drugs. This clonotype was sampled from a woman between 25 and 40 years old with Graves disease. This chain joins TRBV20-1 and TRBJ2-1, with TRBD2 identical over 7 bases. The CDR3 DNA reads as TGCAGTGCTAGGACGGGAGGAGTGTCCTACAATGAGCAGTTCTTC. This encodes CSARTGGVSYNEQFF.